The sequence of this T cell receptor (beta chain) was determined in a study of control samples from healthy donors and cancer patients (TCRdb year 2020). The library was generated by the immunoSEQ multiplex PCR assay. The table was pulled from immuneACCESS by TCRdb, which kept in-frame rearrangements only. Such tables lose some clones; where checked, under half of the loss comes from unresolved V genes, and the rest has no known cause. This sample's table carries fewer than 200,000 clones. The top ten hold under 2.5% of the sample. In regard to this clone: Its antigen remains unidentified.

V loses 6 bases, J loses 4 bases, and the germline ends lie 21 bases apart. Inclusive of the bounding cysteine and phenylalanine, the CDR3 is 16 residues long. This entry keeps only the CDR3 DNA: 48 bases, framed from base 1. The germline V gene specifies SGHAT as CDR1 and FQNNGV as CDR2. Material for sequencing was blood. The rearranged chain carries TRBV11-2 and TRBJ1-2; a tentative D call is TRBD1 (5 bases match). This receptor was identified in a woman aged 25 to 39 in good health. The bases are TGTGCCAGCAGAGGGCAAAGGGCAGGGATGTCCTATGGCTACACCTTC. It specifies CASRGQRAGMSYGYTF.